The subject of this entry is one T cell receptor (beta chain). Its antigen is undetermined. The record originates from a study of OX40 agonist ivuxolimab in advanced cancers. Study summary: At approximately 83% male, the cohort had a mean age of approximately 60 years, ranging from roughly 20 to 85. Overall study findings and caveats: There was clonal expansion of CD4+ and CD8+ blood T cells by week 6 at 0.1 to 3.0 mg/kg. It was not determined which antigens were specifically recognized by the peripheral T cells that had undergone clonal expansion.

The data were produced by immunoSEQ multiplex PCR, yet TCRdb's version contains in-frame clones alone and is incomplete. The sample contains 120,000 or so clones, around 93% of which appear only once. Per the germline V gene, CDR1 is LNHDA and CDR2 is SQIVND (reference sequence). This CDR3 spans 16 amino acids. Trimming took 5 bases from V and 1 from J; bases not matched to a gene: 5. The input for sequencing was CD4+ or CD8+ T cells sorted from blood, taken in a trial of the OX40 agonist ivuxolimab. The rearrangement joins TRBV19 to TRBJ1-6; TRBD1 matches at 7 bases. The TCR sequence derives from an adult with an advanced solid tumor such as melanoma, head and neck, liver or kidney cancer. The CDR3 DNA reads TGTGCCAGTAGTCCCCGACAGGGATCCTATAATTCACCCCTCCACTTT. Protein: CASSPRQGSYNSPLHF.